This T cell receptor (beta chain) was identified during a study of blood T cell repertoires in COVID-19. Whole-study context: Samples of COVID-19 (acute and convalescent) were obtained from the United States, Italy and Spain. Nucleic acid was either cDNA or gDNA, and it came from T cells, B-cell-depleted T cells, or PBMCs.

In the authors' workflow: Reference gene primer amplification gave nucleated cell count estimates. Assay: immunoSEQ multiplex PCR; the TCRdb copy retains only in-frame clones and omits some. From that table come the V and J calls and clone size; the DNA was used to work out D and trimming. Here the sample spans about 60,000 clones, about 86% being singletons. V lost 6 bases to trimming and J lost 5 bases; unmatched junction nucleotides: 10. This CDR3 comprises 14 residues. From germline, CDR1 is SGHRS and CDR2 YFSETQ. The gene calls are TRBV5-1 and TRBJ2-7; 8 bases fit TRBD1. This TCR came from a man aged 55 to 70 with acute or convalescent COVID-19. The specimen was peripheral blood. In nucleotides, the CDR3 is TGCGCCAGCACCCAAGGGACAGGCGGCAACGAGCAGTACTTC. Encoded protein: CASTQGTGGNEQYF.